This T cell receptor beta chain originates from a study of post-analysis software for immune sequencing data. This clonotype appeared many times. Antigen specificity is unknown. The TCR beta cDNA libraries carried unique molecular identifiers. TCRdb fed the PCR reads into MiXCR, producing one record per CDR3 protein. Of about 810,000 distinct CDR3 sequences listed, about 50% are singletons. Study-wide findings and caveats: Patients carried roughly 5 TRBV segments more frequently than controls did, and TRBV5-6, TRBV5-1 and TRBV20-1 were among them.

Per the germline V gene, CDR1 is MGHRA and CDR2 is YSYEKL. The CDR3 has 14 amino acids. Unmatched junction bases numbered 1, after V lost 3 bases and J lost 1 base. This rearrangement joins TRBV4-1 to TRBJ2-7, with 9 bases lining up with TRBD1. Sequenced material: blood. This TCR was sampled from a girl aged 10 to 17 with multiple sclerosis. The CDR3 spells CASSQGQGSYEQYF. The DNA of the CDR3 is TGCGCCAGCAGCCAGGGACAGGGTTCCTACGAGCAGTACTTC.